A selection of T cell receptor beta chains follows, all from one sample in a study of blood T cells in healthy people across ages. A single record per CDR3 protein comes from TCRdb applying MiXCR to the 5' RACE reads. The top ten hold 13% of the sample, which has about 650,000 distinct CDR3 sequences, roughly half seen once. Source material: blood. The receptors here all came from a woman aged 80 or older in good health. Each CDR3 is given with its conserved first and last residue. The D gene is left open where the match is weak. Only part of the rows carry a size: once, few, many, or a class if the clone is expanded.

>TRBV7-9|TRBJ1-6|.|.
TGTGCCAGCAGCCCCACCGACAGGCAGAATTCACCCCCCCACTTT
CASSPTDRQNSPPHF
>TRBV10-3|TRBJ2-3|.|.
TGTGCCATCAGTGAGTCTAGGGACACAGATACGCAGTATTTT
CAISESRDTDTQYF
>TRBV7-2|TRBJ2-1|.|TRBD1
TGTGCCAGCAGCAAACGTGCACAGGGGGCCCTGGGAGAGCAGTTCTTC
CASSKRAQGALGEQFF
>TRBV29-1|TRBJ2-5|many|.
TGCAGCGGGATGCACCAAGAGACCCAGTACTTC
CSGMHQETQYF
>TRBV4-3|TRBJ2-2|.|.
TGCGCCAGCAGCCAATCCCCCCTCGACGGTACCGGGGAGCTGTTTTTT
CASSQSPLDGTGELFF
>TRBV29-1|TRBJ2-5|many|TRBD2
TGCAGCGTCGCCGCGGGGGGAGAGACCCAGTACTTC
CSVAAGGETQYF
>TRBV7-6|TRBJ2-7|.|TRBD1
TGTGCCAGCAGCTTAGCTGGGCCGACAGGGGGAAACTACGAGCAGTACTTC
CASSLAGPTGGNYEQYF
>TRBV2|TRBJ2-5|many|.
TGTGCCAGCAGTGAAGCGCTTCAATTAGGACTGACAAGGTACTTC
CASSEALQLGLTRYF
>TRBV7-9|TRBJ2-1|.|.
TGTGCCAGCAGCAAACAGGCAATCGTTAACAATGAGCAGTTCTTC
CASSKQAIVNNEQFF
>TRBV30|TRBJ1-2|.|.
TGTGCCTGGACCCCGGACACAGGGCTCGTGGATGGCTACACCTTC
CAWTPDTGLVDGYTF
>TRBV10-3|TRBJ2-2|few|.
TGTGCCATCCGGGTAATCACCGGGGAGCTGTTTTTT
CAIRVITGELFF
>TRBV15|TRBJ2-5|.|.
TGTGCCACCAGCGGGAGAATGAAAGAGACCCAGTACTTC
CATSGRMKETQYF
>TRBV18|TRBJ1-5|.|.
TGTGCCAGCTCATTGACAGAGAACAATCAGCCCCAGCATTTT
CASSLTENNQPQHF
>TRBV7-9|TRBJ2-5|many|.
TGCGCCAGCAGCTTGACCCAAGAGACCCAGTACTTC
CASSLTQETQYF
>TRBV12-3/TRBV12-4|TRBJ2-2|.|TRBD1
TGTGCCAGCAGGGGACAGGATAGCGGGGAGCTGTTTTTT
CASRGQDSGELFF
>TRBV6-2/TRBV6-3|TRBJ2-5|once|.
TGTGCCAGCATTAAAAGTGGGAGCCGGGAGACCCAGTACTTC
CASIKSGSRETQYF
>TRBV6-6|TRBJ2-1|.|.
TGTGCCAGCACCCCCAGGCCCAATGAGCAGTTCTTC
CASTPRPNEQFF